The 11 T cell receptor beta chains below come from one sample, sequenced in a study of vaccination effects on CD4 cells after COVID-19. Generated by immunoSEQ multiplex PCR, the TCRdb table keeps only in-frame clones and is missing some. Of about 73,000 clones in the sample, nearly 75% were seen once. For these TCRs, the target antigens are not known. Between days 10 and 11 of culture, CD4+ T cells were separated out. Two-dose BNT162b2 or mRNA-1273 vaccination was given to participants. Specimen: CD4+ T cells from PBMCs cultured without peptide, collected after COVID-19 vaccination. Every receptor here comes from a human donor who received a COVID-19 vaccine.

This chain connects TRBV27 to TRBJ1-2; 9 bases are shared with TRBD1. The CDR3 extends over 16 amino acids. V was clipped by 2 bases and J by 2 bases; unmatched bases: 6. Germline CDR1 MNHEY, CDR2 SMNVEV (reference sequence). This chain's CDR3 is CASSLVGQGRNYGYTF. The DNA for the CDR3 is TGTGCCAGCAGTTTAGTGGGACAGGGTAGAAACTATGGCTACACCTTC.

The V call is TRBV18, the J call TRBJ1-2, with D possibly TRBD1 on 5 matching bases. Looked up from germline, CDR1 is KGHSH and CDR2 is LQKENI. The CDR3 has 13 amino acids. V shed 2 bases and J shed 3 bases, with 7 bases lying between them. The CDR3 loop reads CASSPGGDYGYTF. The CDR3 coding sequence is TGTGCCAGCTCACCAGGAGGGGACTATGGCTACACCTTC.

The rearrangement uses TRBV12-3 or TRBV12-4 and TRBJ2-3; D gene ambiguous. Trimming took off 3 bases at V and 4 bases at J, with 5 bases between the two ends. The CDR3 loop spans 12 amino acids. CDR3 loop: CASSFRADTQYF. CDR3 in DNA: TGTGCCAGCAGTTTTAGGGCAGATACGCAGTATTTT.

As DNA, the CDR3 is TGTGCCAGTAGTAGGCCGGGGGGACTCAATGAGCAGTTCTTC. The encoded protein is CASSRPGGLNEQFF. V usage is TRBV19 and J usage is TRBJ2-1; TRBD2 agrees at 7 bases. CDR1 is LNHDA and CDR2 is SQIVND in the germline V gene (reference sequence). V trimming: 4 bases; J trimming: 6 bases; junction bases outside the gene matches: 6. The CDR3 sequence is 14 residues long.

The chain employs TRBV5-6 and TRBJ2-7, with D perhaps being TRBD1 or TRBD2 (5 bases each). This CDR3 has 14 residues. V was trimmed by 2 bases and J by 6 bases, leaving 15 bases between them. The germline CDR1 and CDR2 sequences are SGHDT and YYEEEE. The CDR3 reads CASSFVGTHVEQYV. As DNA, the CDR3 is TGTGCCAGCAGCTTCGTGGGGACCCACGTCGAGCAGTACGTC.

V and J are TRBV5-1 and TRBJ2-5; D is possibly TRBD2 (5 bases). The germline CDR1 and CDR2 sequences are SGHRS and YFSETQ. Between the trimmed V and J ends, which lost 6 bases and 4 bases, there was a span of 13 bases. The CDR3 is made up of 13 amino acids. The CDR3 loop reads CASNLGSAETQYF. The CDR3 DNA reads TGCGCCAGCAACCTGGGGAGCGCAGAGACCCAGTACTTC.

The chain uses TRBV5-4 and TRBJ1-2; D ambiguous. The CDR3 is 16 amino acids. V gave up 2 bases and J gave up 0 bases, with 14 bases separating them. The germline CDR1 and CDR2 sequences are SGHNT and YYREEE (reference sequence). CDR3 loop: CASSLSGQVTNYGYTF. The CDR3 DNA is TGTGCCAGCAGCTTAAGTGGGCAGGTGACTAACTATGGCTACACCTTC.

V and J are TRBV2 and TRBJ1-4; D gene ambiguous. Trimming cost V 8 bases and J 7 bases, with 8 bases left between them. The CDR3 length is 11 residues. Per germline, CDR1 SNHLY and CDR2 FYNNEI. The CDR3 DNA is TGTGCCAGCTCCCTTTCTGAAAAACTGTTTTTT. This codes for CASSLSEKLFF.

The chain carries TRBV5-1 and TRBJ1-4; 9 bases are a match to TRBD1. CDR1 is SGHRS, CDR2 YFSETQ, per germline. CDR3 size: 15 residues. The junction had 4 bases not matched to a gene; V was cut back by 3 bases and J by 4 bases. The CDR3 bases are TGCGCCAGCAGCTCCCTGACAGGGGGTAATGAAAAACTGTTTTTT. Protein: CASSSLTGGNEKLFF.

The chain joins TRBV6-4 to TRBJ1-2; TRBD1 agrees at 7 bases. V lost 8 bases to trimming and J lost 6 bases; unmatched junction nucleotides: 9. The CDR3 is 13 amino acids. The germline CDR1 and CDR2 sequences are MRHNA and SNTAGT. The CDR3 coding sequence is TGTGCCAGCCGTGTCTCCGGGACAGATGGCTACACCTTC. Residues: CASRVSGTDGYTF.

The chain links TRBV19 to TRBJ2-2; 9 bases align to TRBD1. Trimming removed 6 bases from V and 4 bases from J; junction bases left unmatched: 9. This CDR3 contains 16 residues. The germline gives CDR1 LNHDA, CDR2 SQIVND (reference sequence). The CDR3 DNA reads TGTGCCAGTAGCGTAGCGCTGGACAGGGGCACCGGGGAGCTGTTTTTT. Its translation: CASSVALDRGTGELFF.